Presented here are 21 T cell receptor beta chains from one specimen sequenced in a study of OX40 agonist ivuxolimab in advanced cancers. The method was immunoSEQ multiplex PCR; TCRdb's version includes in-frame clones alone and lacks a portion of them. Among 67,000 or so clones, around four fifths were seen once, and the ten largest hold 3% to 4%. The sequencing here drew on CD4+ or CD8+ T cells sorted from blood, taken in a trial of the OX40 agonist ivuxolimab. The receptors were sampled from an adult with an advanced solid tumor such as melanoma, head and neck, liver or kidney cancer.

CDR3 nucleotides: TGTGCCAGCAGCTTAGTAGCGGGAGCCTACGAGCAGTACTTC. This sequence encodes CASSLVAGAYEQYF. J is TRBJ2-7 and V is TRBV7-8, with 9 positions matching TRBD2. CDR3 length equals 14 residues. The germline gives CDR1 SGHVS, CDR2 FQNEAQ. J lost 2 bases, V lost 1 base, and 0 bases had no gene match.

The chain joins TRBV7-9 to TRBJ2-7; D is possibly TRBD2 (6 bases). Per germline, CDR1 SEHNR and CDR2 FQNEAQ (reference sequence). CDR3 size: 16 residues. V was pared by 3 bases and J by 3 bases, with 18 bases between. CDR3 protein: CASSLNAPGLNYEQYF. CDR3 nucleotide sequence: TGTGCCAGCAGCTTGAACGCACCGGGACTCAACTACGAGCAGTACTTC.

V is TRBV6-6 and J is TRBJ2-6; no clear D. V was clipped by 10 bases and J by 4 bases, with 14 bases between them. The CDR3 sequence is 14 residues long. Germline CDR1 reads MNHNY; CDR2 reads SVGAGI (reference sequence). The CDR3: CAILKPEGANVLTF. Here the CDR3 DNA reads TGTGCCATCCTAAAGCCGGAGGGGGCCAACGTCCTGACTTTC.

The chain employs TRBV7-8 and TRBJ2-1, with D possibly being TRBD1 (5 bases). Germline CDR1 is SGHVS and CDR2 is FQNEAQ. The CDR3 loop spans 13 amino acids. Between the trimmed V and J ends, which lost 4 bases and 3 bases, there was a span of 7 bases. Here the CDR3 DNA reads TGTGCCAGCAGCTCGACAGACTACAATGAGCAGTTCTTC. Protein: CASSSTDYNEQFF.

This clone appeared a few times. Additional DNA sequences in this sample encode the identical CDR3. V is TRBV2 and J is TRBJ2-7; no clear D. The V gene's germline CDR1 is SNHLY and CDR2 FYNNEI. The length of the CDR3 is 15 residues. Trimming shortened V by 5 bases and J by 0 bases, and 14 bases separated the two germline ends. Written as DNA, the CDR3 is TGTGCCAGCAGTCCTACCCCTAGTTCCTCCTACGAGCAGTACTTC. Translation gives CASSPTPSSSYEQYF.

CDR3 in DNA: TGTGCCTGGAGTGGTCCAGCGGGATTCTACAATGAGCAGTTCTTC. Protein: CAWSGPAGFYNEQFF. This chain uses TRBV30 with TRBJ2-1; 7 bases are a match to TRBD2. After removal of 1 base from V and 3 bases from J, the junction contained 6 bases not matched to a gene. This CDR3 has 15 residues. Germline V CDR1 and CDR2: GTSNPN, SVGIG (reference sequence).

The chain recombines TRBV19 with TRBJ2-7, with 10 bases matching TRBD1. J lost 2 bases, V lost 7 bases, and 8 bases had no gene match. The germline gives CDR1 LNHDA, CDR2 SQIVND (reference sequence). The CDR3 covers 15 residues. CDR3 amino acids: CASKVGQGGTYEQYF. As DNA, the CDR3 is TGTGCCAGTAAAGTTGGACAGGGGGGGACCTACGAGCAGTACTTC.

Within the sample, this clone is medium-sized. The rearrangement links TRBV5-4 to TRBJ2-7; D is perhaps TRBD1 (6 bases). V lost 1 base, J lost 3 bases, and 8 bases lay in between. The V gene's germline CDR1 is SGHNT and CDR2 YYREEE (reference sequence). CDR3 size: 13 residues. Here the CDR3 DNA reads TGTGCCAGCAGCTTGTGGGGGCTCTACGAGCAGTACTTC. Translated: CASSLWGLYEQYF.

This clone was seen at least ten times. V is TRBV7-2 and J is TRBJ2-3; 9 bases are a match to TRBD1. Germline trimming cut 4 bases from V and 1 base from J; bases unmatched to any gene: 3. CDR1 SGHTA and CDR2 FQGNSA come from the germline V gene. The CDR3 has 15 residues. The CDR3 region is CASSSTGGRTDTQYF. The CDR3 coding sequence is TGTGCCAGCAGCTCCACAGGGGGCCGCACAGATACGCAGTATTTT.

The chain joins TRBV2 to TRBJ2-3; D is uncertain. This CDR3 is 13 amino acids long. The germline gives CDR1 SNHLY, CDR2 FYNNEI. V lost 4 bases and J lost 4, with 9 bases in between. CDR3 protein: CASSGALSDTQYF. Written as DNA, the CDR3 is TGTGCCAGCAGTGGTGCCCTTTCAGATACGCAGTATTTT. Filled out from reference TRBV2 and TRBJ2-3, the complete variable domain reads EPEVTQTPSHQVTQMGQEVILRCVPISNHLYFYWYRQILGQKVEFLVSFYNNEISEKSEIFDDQFSVERPDGSNFTLKIRSTKLEDSAMYFCASSGALSDTQYFGPGTRLTVL.

The rearrangement joins TRBV11-3 to TRBJ2-4; D remains ambiguous. The ends were cut back, 1 base at V and 9 bases at J, with 7 bases in the middle. CDR1 is SGHNT, CDR2 YENEEA, per germline. The length of the CDR3 is 12 residues. The CDR3 spells CASSLVMGIQYF. Written as DNA, the CDR3 is TGTGCCAGCAGCTTAGTTATGGGCATTCAGTACTTC.

This CDR3 reads CASSYSGTRETQYF. The CDR3 nucleotides read TGTGCCAGCAGTTACTCGGGTACTCGAGAGACCCAGTACTTC. The chain recombines TRBV6-5 with TRBJ2-5; D is unclear. CDR1 is MNHEY and CDR2 is SVGAGI in the germline V gene. The CDR3 has 14 amino acids. V was shortened by 0 bases and J by 4 bases, with 9 bases between the two germline ends.

The sample holds one count of this clone. The CDR3 sequence: CASSEGGDRGSDTQYF. CDR3 nucleotide sequence: TGCGCCAGCAGTGAGGGTGGGGACAGAGGGTCCGATACGCAGTATTTT. The chain carries TRBV10-1 and TRBJ2-3; 7 bases line up with TRBD1. V lost 2 bases to trimming and J lost 6 bases; unmatched junction nucleotides: 11. This CDR3 is built from 16 residues. Germline lookup yields CDR1 WNHNN and CDR2 SYGVQD (reference sequence).

J is TRBJ1-6 and V is TRBV6-6, with D perhaps TRBD1 (5 bases). From germline, CDR1 is MNHNY and CDR2 SVGAGI (reference sequence). V was clipped by 8 bases and J by 10 bases, with 15 bases between them. CDR3 length: 13 amino acids. The CDR3 loop reads CASQTPDNSPLHF. Here the CDR3 DNA reads TGTGCCAGCCAAACCCCGGACAACTCACCCCTCCACTTT.

This clone was seen once. The rearrangement joins TRBV5-1 to TRBJ2-3; 8 nucleotides line up with TRBD1. Germline CDR1 and CDR2: SGHRS and YFSETQ. CDR3 length: 16 amino acids. After removal of 6 bases from V and 0 bases from J, the junction contained 9 bases not matched to a gene. The CDR3 DNA is TGCGCCAGCAACCCTGACAGGGGTGGGAGCACAGATACGCAGTATTTT. It yields the protein CASNPDRGGSTDTQYF.

This chain links TRBV7-3 with TRBJ1-4, with D possibly TRBD1 on 6 matching bases. The CDR3 extends over 14 amino acids. Germline CDR1 reads SGHTA; CDR2 reads FQGTGA. Trimming pared 5 bases from V and 5 bases from J, leaving 12 bases between. In DNA form, the CDR3 reads TGTGCCAGCAGCCTAGACGGGGGCAATGAAAAACTGTTTTTT. As protein: CASSLDGGNEKLFF.

Here the CDR3 reads CASTVAVLGYGYTF. The CDR3 DNA reads TGTGCCAGCACCGTGGCAGTTTTGGGCTATGGCTACACCTTC. The chain recombines TRBV28 with TRBJ1-2; D is unresolved. The CDR3 is 14 amino acids. Trimming stripped 7 bases from V and 4 bases from J, with 16 bases between. The V gene's germline CDR1 is MDHEN and CDR2 SYDVKM.

This clone was found a few times. The chain combines TRBV18 with TRBJ2-3; TRBD2 matches 10 bases. V shed 1 base and J 6 bases; nucleotides not matched to a gene: 13. The CDR3 is 18 amino acids. Looked up from germline, CDR1 is KGHSH and CDR2 is LQKENI. The CDR3 bases are TGTGCCAGCTCACCACGGAGCCTAGCGGGAGAAATCGGGGATACGCAGTATTTT. It specifies CASSPRSLAGEIGDTQYF.

The chain joins TRBV10-3 to TRBJ1-3; D is uncertain. The CDR3 consists of 14 residues. The germline V gene encodes CDR1 ENHRY and CDR2 SYGVKD. Trimming cost V 7 bases and J 1 base, with 11 bases left between them. The CDR3 sequence: CAITEAISGNTIYF. CDR3 in DNA: TGTGCCATCACCGAAGCGATATCTGGAAACACCATATATTTT.

J is TRBJ2-1 and V is TRBV25-1; D remains unclear. The V gene lost 3 bases and the J gene lost 7 bases, with 1 base spanning the gap. Germline V gives CDR1 MGHDK, CDR2 SYGVNS. The CDR3 is 10 residues long. This chain's CDR3 is CASSDNEQFF. The CDR3 region has the DNA TGTGCCAGCAGTGATAATGAGCAGTTCTTC.

The V gene is TRBV2, the J gene TRBJ1-5; perhaps TRBD1 as D (6 bases). The CDR3 contains 15 residues. The ends were cut back, 2 bases at V and 9 bases at J, with 17 bases in the middle. Per the germline V gene, CDR1 is SNHLY and CDR2 is FYNNEI. The CDR3 DNA sequence: TGTGCCAGCAGTGAAATCTCGCAGGGGAGGGGGCCCCAGCATTTT. It translates to CASSEISQGRGPQHF.